The clone carrying this TCR beta chain was detected once. Its antigen is unidentified. The data were obtained in a study of shared clonotypes between healthy human individuals. Findings and caveats of the study: In general, naive subsets displayed greater estimated richness than memory subsets did. The rarefaction results pointed to incomplete sorted-subset sequencing despite large depth.

The authors distributed each subset's genomic DNA evenly over several immunoSEQ plates. Some clones are missing from TCRdb's copy, which holds only in-frame ones; the method was immunoSEQ multiplex PCR. The table lists some 2 million clones, approximately 94% of them singletons. Naive CD8 cells comprised CD45RO-negative, CCR7-positively selected cells, excluding terminally differentiated effector memory CD45RA+ cells. All participating donors were Caucasian adults from Nashville, Tennessee. Trimming took 5 bases from V and 7 from J, leaving 9 bases between them. This CDR3 comprises 13 residues. CDR1 and CDR2 from the germline V gene are SGHTA and FQGNSA.

The sequence derives from a man aged 18 to 35 in good health. This chain connects TRBV7-2 to TRBJ1-6, with D perhaps matching TRBD1 (5 bases). Sequenced input: naive CD8+ T cells sorted from blood. DNA of the CDR3: TGTGCCAGCAGCATCCACAGGAATTCACCCCTCCACTTT. It encodes CASSIHRNSPLHF. Filled out from reference TRBV7-2 and TRBJ1-6, the complete variable domain reads GAGVSQSPSNKVTEKGKDVELRCDPISGHTALYWYRQSLGQGLEFLIYFQGNSAPDKSGLPSDRFSAERTGGSVSTLTIQRTQQEDSAVYLCASSIHRNSPLHFGNGTRLTVT.